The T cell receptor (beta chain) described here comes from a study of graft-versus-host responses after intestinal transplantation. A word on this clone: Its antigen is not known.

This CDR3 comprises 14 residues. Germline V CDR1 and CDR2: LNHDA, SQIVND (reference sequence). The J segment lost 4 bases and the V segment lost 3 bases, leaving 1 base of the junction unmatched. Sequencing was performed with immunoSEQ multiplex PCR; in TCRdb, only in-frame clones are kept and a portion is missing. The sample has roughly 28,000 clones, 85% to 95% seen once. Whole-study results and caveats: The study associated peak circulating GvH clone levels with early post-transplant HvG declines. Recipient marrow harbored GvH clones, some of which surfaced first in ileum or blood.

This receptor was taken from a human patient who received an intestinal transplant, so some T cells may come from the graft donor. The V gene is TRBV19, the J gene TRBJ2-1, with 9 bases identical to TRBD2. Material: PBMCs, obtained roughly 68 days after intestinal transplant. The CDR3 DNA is TGTGCCAGTAGTATGCGGGAGGGATACAATGAGCAGTTCTTC. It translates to CASSMREGYNEQFF.